This T cell receptor (beta chain) was sequenced for a study of T cells in Graves' hyperthyroidism and ophthalmopathy. Study-level results: Appearing also in blood were most of the thyroid clonotypes expanded above 0.001. Ophthalmopathy cases were set apart from stable hyperthyroidism by a 13 V-J model.

In its sample, this clonotype was seen a few times. The antigen is not known. The CDR3 has 15 residues. With 4 bases removed from V and 10 bases from J, the gap between germline ends came to 22 bases. CDR1 is LNHDA, CDR2 SQIVND, per germline (reference sequence). RNA transcripts gave rise to amplified TCR beta CDR3 regions. The HTBI primer set drove a first-round RT-PCR of the TCR CDR3. Via MiXCR, TCRdb re-called the multiplex PCR reads, giving one row per CDR3 protein. The repertoire holds some 420,000 distinct CDR3 sequences, with about 13% as singletons. The J gene is TRBJ1-1, the V gene TRBV19; TRBD1 might be the D (6 bases). The sample consisted of blood. The source is a woman aged 18-30 years with Graves' hyperthyroidism. CDR3 loop: CASSTPGTLKTGAFF. CDR3 DNA: TGTGCCAGTAGTACCCCCGGGACACTAAAAACCGGAGCTTTCTTT.